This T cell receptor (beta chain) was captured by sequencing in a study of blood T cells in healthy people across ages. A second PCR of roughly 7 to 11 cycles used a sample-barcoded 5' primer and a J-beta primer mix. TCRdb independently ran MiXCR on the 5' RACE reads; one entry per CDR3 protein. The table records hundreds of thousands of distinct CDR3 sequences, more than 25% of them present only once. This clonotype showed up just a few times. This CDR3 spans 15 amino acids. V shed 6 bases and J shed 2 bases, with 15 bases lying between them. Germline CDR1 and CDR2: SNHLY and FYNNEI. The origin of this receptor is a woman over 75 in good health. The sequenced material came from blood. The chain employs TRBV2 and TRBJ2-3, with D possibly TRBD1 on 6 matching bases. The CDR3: CASRPTGYYTDTQYF. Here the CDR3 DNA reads TGTGCCAGCAGACCGACAGGTTATTACACAGATACGCAGTATTTT.